The 18 T cell receptor beta chains listed next were all sequenced from one sample in a study of CD8 T cells in Susac syndrome. The RNA, roughly 0.5 to 1 ug, was put through reverse transcription using random hexamers. TCRdb ran MiXCR on the immunoSEQ multiplex PCR reads and lists one entry per CDR3 protein. In the table there are 160,000 or so distinct CDR3 sequences, roughly 95% of which are singletons. The source material was CD8+ T cells from PBMCs. The receptors come from a human donor with multiple sclerosis.

The chain links TRBV20-1 to TRBJ1-1; TRBD1 might be the D (5 bases). The CDR3 sequence is 18 residues long. The germline V gene has CDR1 DFQATT and CDR2 SNEGSKA (reference sequence). Between the trimmed V and J ends, which lost 4 bases and 2 bases, there was a span of 26 bases. Here the CDR3 reads CSAKFSVSAGTLNTEAFF. CDR3 in DNA: TGCAGTGCTAAATTCTCGGTCTCAGCCGGGACCCTAAACACTGAAGCTTTCTTT.

The chain uses TRBV27 and TRBJ1-4, with D perhaps TRBD1 (5 bases). The CDR3 runs 14 residues. Per germline, CDR1 MNHEY and CDR2 SMNVEV (reference sequence). V shed 3 bases and J shed 10 bases, with 15 bases lying between them. The CDR3 nucleotides are TGTGCCAGCAGTTTCGGGACGGCAATGGGAAAACTGTTTTTT. Protein product: CASSFGTAMGKLFF.

V is TRBV15 and J is TRBJ1-2; TRBD1 matches 7 bases. Germline loops: CDR1 LNHNV, CDR2 YYDKDF (reference sequence). The CDR3 runs 16 residues. The V segment lost 0 bases and the J segment 1 base; nucleotides outside the gene matches: 5. The CDR3 region is CATSRDVAGGNYGYTF. CDR3 DNA: TGTGCCACCAGCAGAGATGTGGCAGGGGGTAACTATGGCTACACCTTC. The entire variable domain, with the rest obtained from reference TRBV15 and TRBJ1-2, is as follows: DAMVIQNPRYQVTQFGKPVTLSCSQTLNHNVMYWYQQKSSQAPKLLFHYYDKDFNNEADTPDNFQSRRPNTSFCFLDIRSPGLGDTAMYLCATSRDVAGGNYGYTFGSGTRLTVV.

This clonotype was observed a single time. The chain is built from TRBV6-2 or TRBV6-3 and TRBJ2-1, with D possibly TRBD2 on 5 matching bases. Germline V gene sequence: CDR1 MNHEY, CDR2 SVGEGT. Between the trimmed V and J ends, which lost 8 bases and 9 bases, there was a span of 11 bases. The CDR3 has 11 amino acids. The CDR3 is CASWSAGEQFF. CDR3 DNA: TGTGCCAGCTGGTCGGCGGGTGAGCAGTTCTTC.

V usage is TRBV19 and J usage is TRBJ1-1, with D perhaps TRBD1 (6 bases). Germline CDR1 and CDR2: LNHDA and SQIVND (reference sequence). Trimming cost V 9 bases and J 4 bases, with 12 bases left between them. The CDR3 runs 12 residues. CDR3 sequence reads: CASFEGGTEAFF. CDR3 sequence (DNA): TGTGCCAGCTTTGAGGGGGGCACTGAAGCTTTCTTT.

The V gene is TRBV6-5, the J gene TRBJ1-1; weak D call: TRBD1 (5 bases). V was pared by 2 bases and J by 1 base, with 8 bases between. Germline CDR1 MNHEY, CDR2 SVGAGI. The CDR3 consists of 14 residues. The CDR3 DNA follows: TGTGCCAGCAGTTACGGGACCGCGAACACTGAAGCTTTCTTT. It specifies CASSYGTANTEAFF.

The chain couples TRBV20-1 to TRBJ1-2; 8 bases map to TRBD1. V lost 3 bases to trimming and J lost 4 bases; unmatched junction nucleotides: 16. This CDR3 is 17 amino acids long. Germline values: CDR1 DFQATT, CDR2 SNEGSKA (reference sequence). CDR3 region: CSASRPSPTGAIYGYTF. DNA of the CDR3: TGCAGTGCTAGCCGTCCGTCCCCGACAGGGGCCATCTATGGCTACACCTTC.

In nucleotides, the CDR3 is TGCGCCAGCAGCCAAGATTCATCCCTCAATCAGCCCCAGCATTTT. It translates to CASSQDSSLNQPQHF. V gene TRBV4-1 combines with J gene TRBJ1-5; D unresolved. Per germline, CDR1 MGHRA and CDR2 YSYEKL. V was shortened by 0 bases and J by 3 bases, with 9 bases between the two germline ends. This CDR3 is 15 amino acids long.

J is TRBJ1-1 and V is TRBV13; TRBD1 matches 9 bases. Germline CDR1 and CDR2: PRHDT and FYEKMQ (reference sequence). The CDR3 is 15 amino acids. With V trimmed by 4 bases and J by 0 bases, 3 bases remained unmatched. Written as DNA, the CDR3 is TGTGCCAGCAGCTCAGGGACAGGGATGAACACTGAAGCTTTCTTT. This sequence encodes CASSSGTGMNTEAFF.

CDR3 nucleotides: TGTGCCAGCAGCCTGGACAACCGCGAGCAGTACGTC. It translates to CASSLDNREQYV. The chain couples TRBV7-9 to TRBJ2-7; TRBD1 might be the D (5 bases). V was shortened by 5 bases and J by 6 bases, with 11 bases between the two germline ends. This CDR3 region has 12 residues. CDR1 is SEHNR and CDR2 is FQNEAQ in the germline V gene (reference sequence).

J is TRBJ1-2 and V is TRBV30; D is undetermined. The CDR3 loop spans 12 amino acids. Germline V gene lookup returns CDR1 GTSNPN and CDR2 SVGIG (reference sequence). V was cut by 3 bases and J by 4 bases, with 9 bases left in between. The CDR3 DNA reads TGTGCCTGGAGAACGGGGATCTATGGCTACACCTTC. This gives the protein CAWRTGIYGYTF.

The chain carries TRBV3-1 and TRBJ2-5; possibly TRBD2 for D (6 bases). This CDR3 comprises 16 residues. Germline V gene lookup returns CDR1 LGHDT and CDR2 YNNKEL (reference sequence). Trimming stripped 3 bases from V and 1 base from J, with 15 bases between. CDR3 protein: CASSQTSGVSQETQYF. CDR3 DNA sequence: TGTGCCAGCAGCCAGACTTCGGGGGTGAGCCAAGAGACCCAGTACTTC.

This chain connects TRBV7-9 to TRBJ1-1; D unclear. The CDR3 length is 14 residues. CDR1 is SEHNR, CDR2 FQNEAQ, per germline (reference sequence). V lost 8 bases and J 0 bases, leaving 13 bases between the germline ends. CDR3 nucleotides: TGTGCCAGCGAAGGAGGGCAGATGAACACTGAAGCTTTCTTT. As protein: CASEGGQMNTEAFF.

The V call is TRBV30, the J call TRBJ1-1; D ambiguous. V lost 1 base, J lost 1 base, and 4 bases lay in between. This CDR3 has 12 residues. CDR1 is GTSNPN and CDR2 is SVGIG in the germline V gene (reference sequence). CDR3 residues: CAWSEANTEAFF. For the CDR3, the DNA is TGTGCCTGGAGTGAGGCGAACACTGAAGCTTTCTTT.

The gene calls are TRBV3-1 and TRBJ2-7; D ambiguous. V was trimmed by 0 bases and J by 4 bases, leaving 7 bases between them. CDR3 length equals 13 residues. Germline assignment: CDR1 LGHDT and CDR2 YNNKEL (reference sequence). CDR3 in DNA: TGTGCCAGCAGCCAAGATTTCGCGTACGAGCAGTACTTC. Its translation: CASSQDFAYEQYF.

J is TRBJ1-2 and V is TRBV20-1; no clear D gene. With 3 bases removed from V and 2 bases from J, the gap between germline ends came to 7 bases. The CDR3 totals 12 residues. Looked up from germline, CDR1 is DFQATT and CDR2 is SNEGSKA (reference sequence). CDR3 residues: CSARTENYGYTF. The DNA for the CDR3 is TGCAGTGCTAGGACCGAGAACTATGGCTACACCTTC.

The rearrangement links TRBV30 to TRBJ1-1; weak D call: TRBD1 (5 bases). The CDR3 is 12 residues long. Germline V gives CDR1 GTSNPN, CDR2 SVGIG (reference sequence). CDR3 sequence: CAFQGRNTEAFF. The DNA of the CDR3 is TGTGCTTTCCAGGGACGGAACACTGAAGCTTTCTTT. Looking up the rest from reference TRBV30 and TRBJ1-1 gives the full variable domain: SQTIHQWPATLVQPVGSPLSLECTVEGTSNPNLYWYRQAAGRGLQLLFYSVGIGQISSEVPQNLSASRPQDRQFILSSKKLLLSDSGFYLCAFQGRNTEAFFGQGTRLTVV.

The chain recombines TRBV12-5 with TRBJ2-1, with TRBD1 matching 7 bases. CDR3 length: 15 amino acids. Germline V gives CDR1 LGHNT, CDR2 FRNRAP. V was pared by 5 bases and J by 8 bases, with 12 bases of the junction left unmatched. The CDR3 DNA is TGTGCTAGTGGTATCTCGACAGGGAATATCGATGAGCAGTTCTTC. Amino acid sequence: CASGISTGNIDEQFF.